Presented here are 23 T cell receptor beta chains from one specimen sequenced in a study of T cell repertoires in ileal Crohn's disease. Only in-frame clones appear in the TCRdb table, and some are missing; sequencing was by immunoSEQ multiplex PCR. Of some 10,000 clones detected, over 65% appear once; the ten largest clones hold roughly 23%. Specimen: ileal tissue. The receptors stem from an adult with Crohn's disease.

The V call is TRBV30, the J call TRBJ1-2; TRBD1 agrees at 8 bases. The CDR3 has 12 amino acids. Germline V gives CDR1 GTSNPN, CDR2 SVGIG (reference sequence). The V segment lost 4 bases and the J segment 9 bases; nucleotides outside the gene matches: 7. This chain's CDR3 is CAWNSGGASYTF. The CDR3 DNA reads TGTGCCTGGAACTCAGGGGGCGCAAGCTACACCTTC.

This chain uses TRBV7-9 with TRBJ2-7, with 8 positions matching TRBD1. Germline CDR1 is SEHNR and CDR2 is FQNEAQ (reference sequence). Trimming took 3 bases from V and 7 from J; bases not matched to a gene: 5. This CDR3 is 13 amino acids long. Here the CDR3 DNA reads TGTGCCAGCAGCTTTGGACAGGGCGGGGAGCAGTACTTC. It yields the protein CASSFGQGGEQYF.

J is TRBJ1-2 and V is TRBV30, with 10 positions matching TRBD1. Germline V lookup: CDR1 GTSNPN, CDR2 SVGIG (reference sequence). The length of the CDR3 is 15 residues. The junction had 12 bases not matched to a gene; V was cut back by 3 bases and J by 8 bases. The CDR3 coding sequence is TGTGCCTGGAGCGCCCCGGGACAGGGGTTCGGGGGCTACACCTTC. It is translated as CAWSAPGQGFGGYTF.

The chain employs TRBV29-1 and TRBJ1-1; D is unclear. The CDR3 contains 13 residues. Between the trimmed V and J ends, which lost 4 bases and 4 bases, there was a span of 13 bases. Per germline, CDR1 SQVTM and CDR2 ANQGSEA. This CDR3 is CSVGRGIGTEAFF. The CDR3 region has the DNA TGCAGCGTTGGCCGAGGGATTGGCACTGAAGCTTTCTTT. The whole variable domain, remainder taken from reference TRBV29-1 and TRBJ1-1, is SAVISQKPSRDICQRGTSLTIQCQVDSQVTMMFWYRQQPGQSLTLIATANQGSEATYESGFVIDKFPISRPNLTFSTLTVSNMSPEDSSIYLCSVGRGIGTEAFFGQGTRLTVV.

This clone was recorded a few times. The V and J genes are TRBV6-5 and TRBJ2-7; TRBD1 matches at 9 bases. Germline loops: CDR1 MNHEY, CDR2 SVGAGI. J lost 12 bases, V lost 3 bases, and 6 bases had no gene match. The CDR3 is 12 residues long. CDR3 protein: CASSYSKDRGYF. CDR3 bases: TGTGCCAGCAGTTATAGCAAGGACAGGGGGTACTTC.

This chain uses TRBV30 with TRBJ2-2; 9 bases line up with TRBD1. The J segment lost 5 bases and the V segment lost 2 bases, leaving 6 bases of the junction unmatched. The CDR3 sequence is 15 residues long. CDR1 GTSNPN and CDR2 SVGIG come from the germline V gene (reference sequence). CDR3 in DNA: TGTGCCTGGAGTTCCGGGACAGGGTATACCGGGGAGCTGTTTTTT. This codes for CAWSSGTGYTGELFF. The full variable domain, completed using reference TRBV30 and TRBJ2-2, is SQTIHQWPATLVQPVGSPLSLECTVEGTSNPNLYWYRQAAGRGLQLLFYSVGIGQISSEVPQNLSASRPQDRQFILSSKKLLLSDSGFYLCAWSSGTGYTGELFFGEGSRLTVL.

This clone was seen a single time. One end of the junction does not line up with germline, which may come from a read error. This chain joins TRBV7-7 and TRBJ2-5, with 7 bases fitting TRBD2. The germline CDR1 and CDR2 sequences are SSHAT and FNYEAQ (reference sequence). This CDR3 spans 15 amino acids. The CDR3, as DNA: TGTGCTAGCAGCCCGACACTAGCGTCGACAGAGACCCAGTACTTC. Translated, it gives CASSPTLASTETQYF.

The chain couples TRBV4-1 to TRBJ2-7; 8 nucleotides match TRBD1. Per the germline V gene, CDR1 is MGHRA and CDR2 is YSYEKL. Trimming cost V 0 bases and J 6 bases; bases outside gene matches: 13. CDR3 length equals 17 residues. The CDR3 coding sequence is TGCGCCAGCAGCCAAGACCCTCCAGGGGGCTCCCTCCGCGAGCAGTACTTC. Encoded protein: CASSQDPPGGSLREQYF.

This sequence joins TRBV30 and TRBJ1-2; TRBD1 matches 10 bases. Trimming took 2 bases from V and 4 from J; bases not matched to a gene: 7. The CDR3 has 15 amino acids. Germline CDR1 and CDR2: GTSNPN and SVGIG (reference sequence). The CDR3 DNA is TGTGCCTGGAGTCCCGGACAGGGGGAAGGCTATGGCTACACCTTC. Protein: CAWSPGQGEGYGYTF.

The CDR3 reads CASSGGQDPSAYGYTF. The CDR3 coding sequence is TGTGCCAGCAGTGGGGGACAGGACCCTTCAGCCTATGGCTACACCTTC. This sequence joins TRBV2 and TRBJ1-2, with 8 bases lining up with TRBD1. This CDR3 contains 16 residues. The germline CDR1 and CDR2 sequences are SNHLY and FYNNEI. The ends lost 4 bases at V and 4 bases at J; junction bases unmatched: 11.

The chain recombines TRBV7-6 with TRBJ2-1; D remains unclear. Trimming took 5 bases from V and 5 from J, leaving 16 bases between them. Germline lookup yields CDR1 SGHVS and CDR2 FNYEAQ. The CDR3 runs to 15 residues. The CDR3 sequence: CASSQTWAGHNEQFF. The CDR3 DNA follows: TGTGCCAGCAGCCAAACGTGGGCAGGCCACAATGAGCAGTTCTTC.

This clone was seen a handful of times. The V call is TRBV4-1, the J call TRBJ2-7, with 8 bases lining up with TRBD1. From germline, CDR1 is MGHRA and CDR2 YSYEKL. J was trimmed by 2 bases and V by 1 base; bases with no gene match: 7. CDR3 length: 16 amino acids. As DNA, the CDR3 is TGCGCCAGCAGCCAAGCGGCGGACAGGGCCACCTACGAGCAGTACTTC. Its translation: CASSQAADRATYEQYF.

A word on this clone: Other DNA sequences in this specimen translate into the identical CDR3. The gene calls are TRBV15 and TRBJ1-1; no clear D gene. CDR1 and CDR2 (germline): LNHNV, YYDKDF (reference sequence). The V end lost 1 base, the J end lost 0 bases, and 9 bases lay between the germline ends. The CDR3 spans 15 residues. The CDR3: CATSRATSMNTEAFF. Written as DNA, the CDR3 is TGTGCCACCAGCAGAGCGACTTCTATGAACACTGAAGCTTTCTTT.

V usage is TRBV5-1 and J usage is TRBJ2-6; perhaps TRBD2 as D (5 bases). The length of the CDR3 is 17 residues. Germline-derived CDR1 and CDR2 are SGHRS and YFSETQ. The V and J ends lost 0 bases and 0 bases respectively, with 10 bases between them. In DNA, the CDR3 is TGCGCCAGCAGCTTGGAGCCGGGGAGCTCTGGGGCCAACGTCCTGACTTTC. This codes for CASSLEPGSSGANVLTF. Looking up the rest from reference TRBV5-1 and TRBJ2-6 gives the full variable domain: KAGVTQTPRYLIKTRGQQVTLSCSPISGHRSVSWYQQTPGQGLQFLFEYFSETQRNKGNFPGRFSGRQFSNSRSEMNVSTLELGDSALYLCASSLEPGSSGANVLTFGAGSRLTVL.

V and J are TRBV6-4 and TRBJ2-3, with 8 bases matching TRBD2. With 5 bases clipped from V and 5 bases from J, the junction kept 12 bases outside the gene matches. This CDR3 spans 16 amino acids. Germline V gene data show CDR1 as MRHNA and CDR2 as SNTAGT. The CDR3 region is CASSSATAGVKDTQYF. For the CDR3, the DNA is TGTGCCAGCAGTAGCGCAACAGCGGGAGTTAAAGATACGCAGTATTTT.

This clone was detected a few times. The chain carries TRBV11-1 and TRBJ1-1, with a tentative D call TRBD1 (6 bases). V was pared by 5 bases and J by 2 bases, with 15 bases between. The CDR3 runs 15 residues. Germline loops: CDR1 SGHAT, CDR2 FQDESV (reference sequence). DNA of the CDR3: TGTGCCAGCAGCCCCGGACAGTTCCCCAACACTGAAGCTTTCTTT. Translation: CASSPGQFPNTEAFF.

The rearrangement joins TRBV25-1 to TRBJ1-2; D remains ambiguous. The ends were cut back, 7 bases at V and 2 bases at J, with 8 bases in the middle. Per germline, CDR1 MGHDK and CDR2 SYGVNS. This CDR3 comprises 12 residues. The CDR3 coding sequence is TGTGCCAGCAACGGCGGAAACTATGGCTACACCTTC. It yields the protein CASNGGNYGYTF.

This chain uses TRBV4-1 with TRBJ1-2, with D possibly TRBD1 on 6 matching bases. The germline gives CDR1 MGHRA, CDR2 YSYEKL. The CDR3 is 12 residues long. V dropped 8 bases and J dropped 4 bases, with 11 bases sitting between them. In DNA, the CDR3 is TGCGCCAGCGCGGACAGAGCCTATGGCTACACCTTC. The encoded protein is CASADRAYGYTF.

This rearrangement joins TRBV7-2 to TRBJ1-3; no reliable D call. Germline V gene sequence: CDR1 SGHTA, CDR2 FQGNSA. Trimming took 5 bases from V and 0 from J, leaving 5 bases between them. This CDR3 comprises 13 residues. DNA of the CDR3: TGTGCCAGCAGCCCCTTCTCTGGAAACACCATATATTTT. Its protein is CASSPFSGNTIYF.

This clone was seen just once. J is TRBJ1-5 and V is TRBV2, with TRBD1 as a possible D gene (6 bases). Trimming shortened V by 2 bases and J by 4 bases, and 12 bases separated the two germline ends. This CDR3 comprises 15 residues. Per germline, CDR1 SNHLY and CDR2 FYNNEI. The DNA of the CDR3 is TGTGCCAGCAGTGAAATCAGGGGCGGGAATCAGCCCCAGCATTTT. It specifies CASSEIRGGNQPQHF.

The DNA for the CDR3 is TGTGCCAGCAGCCTTCTAAACACCGGACAGGAGGAAGCTTTCTTT. Translating it yields CASSLLNTGQEEAFF. The gene calls are TRBV28 and TRBJ1-1; 7 bases align to TRBD1. The CDR3 extends over 15 amino acids. Germline-derived CDR1 and CDR2 are MDHEN and SYDVKM. J gave up 8 bases and V 6 bases, and 15 bases lay outside the gene matches.

This clone was recorded a few times. The CDR3 is CASSSDRAGELFF. The CDR3 DNA sequence: TGCGCCAGCAGCTCCGACAGAGCCGGGGAGCTGTTTTTT. The V call is TRBV5-1, the J call TRBJ2-2; D might be TRBD1 (5 bases). The CDR3 has 13 amino acids. The V gene lost 3 bases and the J gene lost 6 bases, with 9 bases spanning the gap. From germline, CDR1 is SGHRS and CDR2 YFSETQ.

V usage is TRBV4-3 and J usage is TRBJ2-7; 10 bases align to TRBD1. CDR1 and CDR2 from the germline V gene are LGHNA and YSLEER. The ends lost 1 base at V and 7 bases at J; junction bases unmatched: 7. This CDR3 has 15 residues. The CDR3 DNA reads as TGCGCCAGCAGCCAAGCACCCGACAGGGGGCAAGAGCAGTACTTC. Encoded protein: CASSQAPDRGQEQYF.